One and the same sample provided the 26 T cell receptor beta chains below, sequenced in a study of molecular identifiers for immune sequencing clone quantification. MiXCR, run by TCRdb on the PCR reads, gives a single entry per CDR3 protein. The table includes around 460,000 distinct CDR3 sequences, around 23% detected once. The material sequenced was naive CD8+ T cells from blood, with Jurkat cell RNA spiked in. The subset here: FACS-sorted CD8+CD4-CCR7+CD45RA+ naive T cells. The receptors were gathered from a human donor in good health. Some libraries in this study had Jurkat cell RNA spiked in.

Notes on this clonotype: This may arise from a read error, as a much more abundant clone is one base away. The chain links TRBV29-1 to TRBJ2-5, with D possibly TRBD2 on 6 matching bases. V was cut by 0 bases and J by 7 bases, with 15 bases left in between. The CDR3 runs 14 residues. Germline CDR1 SQVTM, CDR2 ANQGSEA. The CDR3 protein is CSVEDPTGVGTQYF. CDR3 bases: TGCAGCGTTGAAGATCCAACGGGGGTGGGGACCCAGTACTTC.

Many counts were recorded for this clonotype. Here the CDR3 DNA reads TGTGCCAGCAGCTTAGTCCCTGGCAACACTGAAGCTTTCTTT. It specifies CASSLVPGNTEAFF. The V gene is TRBV7-9, the J gene TRBJ1-1, with D unresolved. Germline V gene data show CDR1 as SEHNR and CDR2 as FQNEAQ (reference sequence). CDR3 length: 14 amino acids. V was clipped by 1 base and J by 2 bases, with 8 bases between them.

This clonotype was detected only a few times. The chain uses TRBV20-1 and TRBJ2-7; 14 positions agree with TRBD2. This CDR3 comprises 18 residues. Germline values: CDR1 DFQATT, CDR2 SNEGSKA (reference sequence). Losses at the gene ends were 2 bases for V and 5 bases for J; bases not matched to a gene: 14. CDR3 loop: CSARSYGTSGRPSDEQYF. CDR3 bases: TGCAGTGCTAGAAGTTATGGGACTAGCGGGAGACCGTCGGACGAGCAGTACTTC.

The chain carries TRBV12-3 or TRBV12-4 and TRBJ2-7; TRBD1 matches 9 bases. V was clipped by 5 bases and J by 4 bases; unmatched bases: 9. The CDR3 is made up of 15 amino acids. CDR3 sequence reads: CASSPSGTGRYEQYF. The CDR3 nucleotides read TGTGCCAGCAGTCCCTCCGGGACAGGGAGATACGAGCAGTACTTC.

There are a few counts of this clonotype. This chain joins TRBV15 and TRBJ1-1, with TRBD1 matching over 10 bases. The germline gives CDR1 LNHNV, CDR2 YYDKDF (reference sequence). The CDR3 totals 15 residues. With V trimmed by 5 bases and J by 4 bases, 7 bases remained unmatched. The CDR3 loop reads CATSGVRDRGTEAFF. Written as DNA, the CDR3 is TGTGCCACCAGCGGCGTCCGGGACAGGGGCACTGAAGCTTTCTTT.

This chain connects TRBV27 to TRBJ1-6; TRBD1 agrees at 10 bases. The CDR3 has 15 residues. J was trimmed by 9 bases and V by 3 bases; bases with no gene match: 5. Germline V gene data show CDR1 as MNHEY and CDR2 as SMNVEV (reference sequence). In DNA, the CDR3 is TGTGCCAGCAGTTTCCGCGGGACAGGGGCTTCACCCCTCCACTTT. It specifies CASSFRGTGASPLHF.

In the case of this clonotype: A read error may be the cause here, since a much bigger clone is one base away. The V gene is TRBV7-2, the J gene TRBJ2-3; D may match TRBD1 or TRBD2 (7 bases each). The CDR3 length is 17 residues. Germline V CDR1 and CDR2: SGHTA, FQGNSA. CDR3 sequence: CASSLNEQRDSIDTQYF. The DNA of the CDR3 is TGTGCCAGCAGCTTAAATGAGCAGCGGGACAGCATAGATACGCAGTATTTT.

A note on this clonotype: This may be a read error, as it is one base from a much larger clone. It is likely a read error, because the conserved phenylalanine at the end of the CDR3 is missing. The chain joins TRBV4-1 to TRBJ2-7; possible D gene TRBD1, 5 bases. Germline V gene lookup returns CDR1 MGHRA and CDR2 YSYEKL. V was cut by 0 bases and J by 2 bases, with 8 bases left in between. The CDR3 loop spans 14 amino acids. The CDR3 bases are TGCGCCAGCAGCCAAGATAAGGGGCCCTACGAGCAGTACCTC. It yields the protein CASSQDKGPYEQYL.

This clonotype showed up many times. This chain joins TRBV5-4 and TRBJ1-2; 8 bases align to TRBD1. The germline CDR1 and CDR2 sequences are SGHNT and YYREEE (reference sequence). Unmatched junction bases numbered 5, after V lost 3 bases and J lost 4 bases. This CDR3 contains 14 residues. The CDR3 sequence is CASSSGTGSYGYTF. In DNA, the CDR3 is TGTGCCAGCAGCTCCGGGACAGGTTCCTATGGCTACACCTTC. Based on the CDR3 plus reference TRBV5-4 and TRBJ1-2, the full variable domain is ETGVTQSPTHLIKTRGQQVTLRCSSQSGHNTVSWYQQALGQGPQFIFQYYREEENGRGNFPPRFSGLQFPNYSSELNVNALELDDSALYLCASSSGTGSYGYTFGSGTRLTVV.

Comments on this clonotype: It may be a read error: a sequence one base away is much more abundant. The CDR3 end shows no conserved phenylalanine or tryptophan, and so a read error is likely. The CDR3 sequence: CSARPLADLRDYEQYS. In DNA form, the CDR3 reads TGCAGTGCTAGACCACTAGCGGATCTAAGGGACTACGAGCAGTACTCC. V usage is TRBV20-1 and J usage is TRBJ2-7; 8 nucleotides line up with TRBD2. The CDR3 runs to 16 residues. The trim removed 2 bases at V and 3 bases at J, leaving 12 bases unmatched. Looked up from germline, CDR1 is DFQATT and CDR2 is SNEGSKA (reference sequence).

The J gene is TRBJ2-7, the V gene TRBV5-1; D could derive from TRBD1 or TRBD2 (5 bases each). Germline loops: CDR1 SGHRS, CDR2 YFSETQ. V was cut by 1 base and J by 1 base, with 12 bases left in between. The length of the CDR3 is 15 residues. The chain's CDR3 is CASSLNGAESYEQYF. The DNA for the CDR3 is TGCGCCAGCAGCTTGAACGGGGCCGAATCCTACGAGCAGTACTTC.

The chain couples TRBV2 to TRBJ2-1; 9 bases align to TRBD2. The CDR3 totals 17 residues. Trimming cost V 3 bases and J 0 bases; bases outside gene matches: 6. Germline assignment: CDR1 SNHLY and CDR2 FYNNEI. The CDR3 nucleotides read TGTGCCAGCAGTGATAAGGCTAGCGGGACCTCCTACAATGAGCAGTTCTTC. Translated, it gives CASSDKASGTSYNEQFF.

This clonotype was seen a handful of times. V and J are TRBV5-6 and TRBJ1-2; no firm D call. Germline assignment: CDR1 SGHDT and CDR2 YYEEEE. Trimming left V 1 base short and J 5 bases short, with 3 bases between. This CDR3 is built from 11 residues. In nucleotides, the CDR3 is TGTGCCAGCAGCTTGTCTTATGGCTACACCTTC. It translates to CASSLSYGYTF.

This clonotype was counted a single time. A much larger clone differs from this one at a single base, so this may be a read error. The chain recombines TRBV4-2 with TRBJ2-1; the match to TRBD2 covers 11 bases. The CDR3 totals 16 residues. Germline V gene data show CDR1 as LGHNA and CDR2 as YNFKEQ. The CDR3 DNA follows: TGTGTCAGCAGCCAACCTTTGACTAGCGGGGTCGATGAGCAGTTCTTC. It is translated as CVSSQPLTSGVDEQFF.

For this clonotype: A much bigger clone sits one base away, suggesting this may be a read error. V gene TRBV4-1 combines with J gene TRBJ2-1; 11 nucleotides line up with TRBD2. Germline CDR1 MGHRA, CDR2 YSYEKL. The V and J ends lost 4 bases and 9 bases, in that order; junction bases with no gene match: 14. The CDR3 spans 17 residues. CDR3 in DNA: TGCGCCAGCAGCCCCCCGCCTTCTAGCGGGGGGTGGGGTGAGCAGTTCTTC. Translated: CASSPPPSSGGWGEQFF.

V and J are TRBV1 and TRBJ1-2; the table's D call, TRBD1, has no DNA check behind it. TRBV1 is listed as a pseudogene. The CDR3 totals 13 residues. The CDR3: CTSSPRTAYGYPF. As DNA, the CDR3 is TGCACCAGCAGCCCAAGGACAGCGTATGGCTACCCCTTC.

This clonotype has ten or more counts. This chain joins TRBV20-1 and TRBJ2-3, with D unclear. The CDR3 covers 13 residues. The germline V gene has CDR1 DFQATT and CDR2 SNEGSKA (reference sequence). The V gene lost 0 bases and the J gene lost 2 bases, with 6 bases spanning the gap. The CDR3 DNA follows: TGCAGTGCTAGAGATATCTTCACAGATACGCAGTATTTT. Its protein product is CSARDIFTDTQYF.

For this clonotype: This may stem from a read error, because a much larger clone lies one nucleotide away. V gene TRBV12-3 or TRBV12-4 combines with J gene TRBJ1-3; the D is unclear. There are 14 residues in the CDR3. This CDR3 reads CASSFGSVGNTVYF. The CDR3 coding sequence is TGTGCCAGCAGTTTCGGCAGTGTCGGAAACACCGTATATTTT.

This chain joins TRBV6-6 and TRBJ2-1, with D maybe TRBD2 (6 bases). CDR3 length: 16 residues. Trimming shortened V by 2 bases and J by 8 bases, and 19 bases separated the two germline ends. The germline gives CDR1 MNHNY, CDR2 SVGAGI (reference sequence). CDR3 in DNA: TGTGCCAGCAGTTACCCGAGGAGTGGGAGGAACTATGAGCAGTTCTTC. This sequence encodes CASSYPRSGRNYEQFF.

V and J are TRBV14 and TRBJ2-3, with 10 bases identical to TRBD2. The junction had 3 bases not matched to a gene; V was cut back by 4 bases and J by 2 bases. Germline V gene data show CDR1 as SGHDN and CDR2 as FVKESK. The CDR3 covers 15 residues. The CDR3 spells CASSRTSGYTDTQYF. The CDR3 DNA follows: TGTGCCAGCAGCCGGACTAGCGGTTACACAGATACGCAGTATTTT.

In this sample, this clonotype turned up a few times. V is TRBV6-1 and J is TRBJ1-1; D call uncertain. CDR1 MNHNS and CDR2 SASEGT come from the germline V gene. Trimming removed 4 bases from V and 0 bases from J, with 12 bases in between. The CDR3 spans 15 residues. CDR3 nucleotide sequence: TGTGCCAGCAGTGCCCCGGGATTCATGAACACTGAAGCTTTCTTT. This codes for CASSAPGFMNTEAFF.

The chain is built from TRBV2 and TRBJ1-6, with 8 bases lining up with TRBD1. Per the germline V gene, CDR1 is SNHLY and CDR2 is FYNNEI. The CDR3 length is 17 residues. V was pared by 2 bases and J by 7 bases, with 10 bases of the junction left unmatched. The chain's CDR3 is CASSEHNSGTGNSPLHF. The CDR3, as DNA: TGTGCCAGCAGTGAACATAATTCCGGGACAGGCAATTCACCCCTCCACTTT.

A few counts support this clonotype. The CDR3 nucleotides are TGTGCCAGCAGTTACTTGGATGGGACGGTTGAGCAGTTCTTC. Translation gives CASSYLDGTVEQFF. The V call is TRBV6-5, the J call TRBJ2-1; D tentatively fits TRBD1 or TRBD2 (5 bases each). Deletions cut 1 base from V and 9 bases from J, with 13 bases between. CDR1 MNHEY and CDR2 SVGAGI come from the germline V gene. This CDR3 spans 14 amino acids.

This clonotype has more than one count but fewer than ten. The chain's CDR3 is CASSFLSLSAGVLTGELFF. The CDR3 DNA is TGTGCCAGCAGCTTCTTATCGCTGTCAGCGGGAGTATTAACCGGGGAGCTGTTTTTT. The rearrangement uses TRBV7-9 and TRBJ2-2, with TRBD2 identical over 8 bases. Germline CDR1 and CDR2: SEHNR and FQNEAQ (reference sequence). The CDR3 is 19 residues long. Losses at the gene ends were 3 bases for V and 5 bases for J; bases not matched to a gene: 17.

At least ten counts were recorded for this clonotype. The chain recombines TRBV7-2 with TRBJ2-7; maybe TRBD1 (7 bases). Germline V lookup: CDR1 SGHTA, CDR2 FQGNSA. Deletions cut 3 bases from V and 2 bases from J, with 14 bases between. The CDR3 spans 15 residues. The CDR3 loop is CASSFGQGGTYEQYF. In DNA, the CDR3 is TGTGCCAGCAGCTTTGGGCAGGGGGGAACCTACGAGCAGTACTTC.

The V gene is TRBV25-1, the J gene TRBJ2-7; the match to TRBD2 covers 12 bases. This CDR3 spans 16 amino acids. In germline, CDR1 is MGHDK, CDR2 SYGVNS. V dropped 6 bases and J dropped 6; count of bases not matched to a gene: 12. DNA of the CDR3: TGTGCCAGCAGCCCAGCCGGGACTAGCGGGTGTATCGAGCAGTACTTC. The encoded protein is CASSPAGTSGCIEQYF.